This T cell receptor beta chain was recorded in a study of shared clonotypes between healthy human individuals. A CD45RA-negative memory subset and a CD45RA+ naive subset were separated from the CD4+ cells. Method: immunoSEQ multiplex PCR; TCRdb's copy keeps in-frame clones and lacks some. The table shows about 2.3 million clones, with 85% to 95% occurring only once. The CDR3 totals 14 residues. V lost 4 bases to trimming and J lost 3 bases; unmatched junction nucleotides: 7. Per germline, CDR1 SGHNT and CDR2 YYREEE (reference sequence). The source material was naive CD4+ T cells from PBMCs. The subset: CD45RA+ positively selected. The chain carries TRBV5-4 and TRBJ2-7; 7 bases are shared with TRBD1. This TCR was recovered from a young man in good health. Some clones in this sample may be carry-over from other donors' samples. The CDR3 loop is CASSPGQKGYEQYF. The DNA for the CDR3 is TGTGCCAGCAGCCCGGGACAGAAAGGCTACGAGCAGTACTTC.